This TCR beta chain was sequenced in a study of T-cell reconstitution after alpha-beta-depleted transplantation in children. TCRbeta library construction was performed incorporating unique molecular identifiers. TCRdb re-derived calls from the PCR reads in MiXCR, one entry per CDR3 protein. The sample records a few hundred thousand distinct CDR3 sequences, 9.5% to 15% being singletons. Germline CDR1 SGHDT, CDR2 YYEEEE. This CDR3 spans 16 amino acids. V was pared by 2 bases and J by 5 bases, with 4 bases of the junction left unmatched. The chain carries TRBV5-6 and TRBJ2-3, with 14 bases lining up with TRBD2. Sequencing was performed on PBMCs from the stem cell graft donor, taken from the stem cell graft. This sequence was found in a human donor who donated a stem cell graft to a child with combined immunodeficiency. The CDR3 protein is CASSLMGLAGEDTQYF. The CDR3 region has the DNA TGTGCCAGCAGCTTAATGGGACTAGCGGGAGAAGATACGCAGTATTTT.